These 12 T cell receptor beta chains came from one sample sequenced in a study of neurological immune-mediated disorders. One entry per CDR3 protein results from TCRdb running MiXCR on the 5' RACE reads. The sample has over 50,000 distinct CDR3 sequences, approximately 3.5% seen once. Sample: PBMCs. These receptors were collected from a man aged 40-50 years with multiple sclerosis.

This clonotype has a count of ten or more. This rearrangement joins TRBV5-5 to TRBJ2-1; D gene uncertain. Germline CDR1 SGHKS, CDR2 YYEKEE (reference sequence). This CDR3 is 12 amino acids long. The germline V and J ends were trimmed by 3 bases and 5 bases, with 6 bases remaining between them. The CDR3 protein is CASSWSNNEQFF. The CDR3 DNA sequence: TGTGCCAGCAGCTGGTCGAACAATGAGCAGTTCTTC. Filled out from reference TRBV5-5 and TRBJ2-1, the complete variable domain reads DAGVTQSPTHLIKTRGQQVTLRCSPISGHKSVSWYQQVLGQGPQFIFQYYEKEERGRGNFPDRFSARQFPNYSSELNVNALLLGDSALYLCASSWSNNEQFFGPGTRLTVL.

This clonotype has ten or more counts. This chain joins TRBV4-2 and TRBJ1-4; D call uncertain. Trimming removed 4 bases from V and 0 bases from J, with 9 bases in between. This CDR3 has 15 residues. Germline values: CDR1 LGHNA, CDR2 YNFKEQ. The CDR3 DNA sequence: TGTGCCAGCAGCCCCCTGTTCTCAACTAATGAAAAACTGTTTTTT. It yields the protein CASSPLFSTNEKLFF.

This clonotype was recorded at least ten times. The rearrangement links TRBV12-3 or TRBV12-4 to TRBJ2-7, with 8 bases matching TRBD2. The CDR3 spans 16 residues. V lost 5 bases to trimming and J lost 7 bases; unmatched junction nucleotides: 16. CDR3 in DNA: TGTGCCAGCAGTCCCTCTTCTGGGACTAGGGGTCGTGAGCAGTACTTC. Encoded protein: CASSPSSGTRGREQYF.

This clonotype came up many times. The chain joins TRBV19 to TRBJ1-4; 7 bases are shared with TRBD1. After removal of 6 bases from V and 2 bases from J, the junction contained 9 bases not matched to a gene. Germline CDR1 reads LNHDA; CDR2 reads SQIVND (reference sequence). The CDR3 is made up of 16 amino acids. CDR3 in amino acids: CASRSTGIPTNEKLFF. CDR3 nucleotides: TGTGCCAGTAGATCGACAGGGATACCTACTAATGAAAAACTGTTTTTT.

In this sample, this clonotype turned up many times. CDR3 coding DNA: TGTGCCAGCAGTGTCAATAGCGGGGGGGCAGAGCAGTTCTTC. Amino acids: CASSVNSGGAEQFF. This chain joins TRBV2 and TRBJ2-1, with 11 nucleotides matching TRBD2. This CDR3 contains 14 residues. The V gene's germline CDR1 is SNHLY and CDR2 FYNNEI. The junction had 6 bases not matched to a gene; V was cut back by 4 bases and J by 10 bases. Combining the CDR3 with reference TRBV2 and TRBJ2-1 gives the whole variable domain EPEVTQTPSHQVTQMGQEVILRCVPISNHLYFYWYRQILGQKVEFLVSFYNNEISEKSEIFDDQFSVERPDGSNFTLKIRSTKLEDSAMYFCASSVNSGGAEQFFGPGTRLTVL.

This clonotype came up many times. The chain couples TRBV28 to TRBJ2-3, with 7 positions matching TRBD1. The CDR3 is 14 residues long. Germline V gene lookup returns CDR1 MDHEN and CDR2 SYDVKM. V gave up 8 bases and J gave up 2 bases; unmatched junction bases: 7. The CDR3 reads CASARDSVTDTQYF. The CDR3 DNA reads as TGTGCCAGCGCCCGGGACAGCGTCACAGATACGCAGTATTTT.

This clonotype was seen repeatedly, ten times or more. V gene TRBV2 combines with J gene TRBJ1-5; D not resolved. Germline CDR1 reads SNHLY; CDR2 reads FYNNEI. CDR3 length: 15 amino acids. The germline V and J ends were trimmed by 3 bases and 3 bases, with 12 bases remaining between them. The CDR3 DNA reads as TGTGCCAGCAGTGAGGGAGGCAGGAACAATCAGCCCCAGCATTTT. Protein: CASSEGGRNNQPQHF.

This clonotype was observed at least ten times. The CDR3 loop is CSAPTGGGTYEQYF. As DNA, the CDR3 is TGCAGCGCACCAACCGGCGGCGGAACCTACGAGCAGTACTTC. This sequence joins TRBV29-1 and TRBJ2-7; D not certain. The V end lost 7 bases, the J end lost 2 bases, and 18 bases lay between the germline ends. CDR3 size: 14 residues. Germline values: CDR1 SQVTM, CDR2 ANQGSEA.

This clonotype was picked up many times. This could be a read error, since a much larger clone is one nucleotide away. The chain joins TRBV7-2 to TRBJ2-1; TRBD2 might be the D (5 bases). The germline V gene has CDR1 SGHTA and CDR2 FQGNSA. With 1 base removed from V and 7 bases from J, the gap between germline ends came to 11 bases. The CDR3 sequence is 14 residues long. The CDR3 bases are TGTGCCAGCAGCTTAGGGGCTATAGCGAATGAGCAGTTCTTC. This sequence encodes CASSLGAIANEQFF.

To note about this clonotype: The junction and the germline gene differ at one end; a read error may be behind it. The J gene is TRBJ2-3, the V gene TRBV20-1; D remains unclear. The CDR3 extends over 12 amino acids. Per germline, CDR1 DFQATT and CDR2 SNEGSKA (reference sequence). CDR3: CSAPDNIDTQYF. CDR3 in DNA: TGTAGTGCTCCGGATAACATAGATACGCAGTATTTT.

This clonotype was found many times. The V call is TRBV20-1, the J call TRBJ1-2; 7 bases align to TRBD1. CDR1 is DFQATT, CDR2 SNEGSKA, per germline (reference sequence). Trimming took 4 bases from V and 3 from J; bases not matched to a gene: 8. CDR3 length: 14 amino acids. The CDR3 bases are TGCAGTGCTAAACGAGGAGGGGGCGACTATGGCTACACCTTC. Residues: CSAKRGGGDYGYTF.

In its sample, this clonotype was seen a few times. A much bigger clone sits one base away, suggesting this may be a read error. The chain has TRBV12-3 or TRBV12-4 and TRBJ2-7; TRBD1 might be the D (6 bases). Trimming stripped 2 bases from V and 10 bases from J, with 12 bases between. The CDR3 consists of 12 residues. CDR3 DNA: TGTGCCAGCAGTTTAATCAGGGGTCTTCAGTACTTC. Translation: CASSLIRGLQYF.